The text below deals with one TCR beta chain. As yet, its antigen is unknown. With a far larger clone one base away, a read error is the likely cause. This sample is part of a study of prognosis after radiotherapy for stage I lung cancer. Overall study findings and caveats: Between patients with and without metastases, TRBV and TRBJ gene usage reportedly differed.

CDR1 MRHNA and CDR2 SNTAGT come from the germline V gene. The CDR3 runs to 15 residues. Trimming left V 4 bases short and J 0 bases short, with 13 bases between. Multiplex PCR, run in two rounds, amplified TCR beta CDR3 from genomic DNA. First-round PCR employed TRBV- and TRBJ-specific primers for each gene. TCRdb itself ran the multiplex PCR reads through MiXCR, one entry per CDR3 protein. Among 20,000 to 30,000 distinct CDR3 sequences listed, roughly two fifths were seen once. This clonotype originated in a donor at least 50 years old with non-small cell lung cancer. The chain carries TRBV6-4 and TRBJ2-7; D perhaps matches TRBD1 (5 bases). The sequenced sample was PBMCs, obtained before or after stereotactic body radiation therapy (not recorded which). The CDR3 DNA sequence: TGTGCCAGCAGTGGGGTAGGGGCTAGCTCCTACGAGCAGTACTTC. Protein product: CASSGVGASSYEQYF.